Listed here is a single T cell receptor (beta chain). Its antigen is not known. These data belong to a study of metastatic and nonmetastatic thyroid tumors. Whole-study context: Patients with malignant and benign thyroid disease provided blood and tumor or nodule tissue, whose repertoires were compared.

No treatment had been given to any patient before thyroid surgery. The study, taken as a whole, reports: For both blood and tumor, malignant thyroid tumors reportedly showed significantly higher TCR beta diversity than benign nodules did.

TCRdb reprocessed the PCR reads via MiXCR. The sample has 5,100 or so clones, around a sixth seen once. Sequenced input: adjacent normal tissue. This receptor was identified in a female donor with papillary thyroid cancer or a benign thyroid nodule (not recorded which). Some clones in this sample may be carry-over from other donors' samples.

CDR3 amino acids: CSAVDRGREKLFF. The CDR3 nucleotides read TGCAGTGCCGTGGACAGGGGGCGCGAAAAACTGTTTTTT. The V and J genes are TRBV20-1 and TRBJ1-4; 11 bases are shared with TRBD1. Germline-derived CDR1 and CDR2 are DFQATT and SNEGSKA (reference sequence). The CDR3 length is 13 residues. V was pared by 6 bases and J by 8 bases, with 5 bases of the junction left unmatched.